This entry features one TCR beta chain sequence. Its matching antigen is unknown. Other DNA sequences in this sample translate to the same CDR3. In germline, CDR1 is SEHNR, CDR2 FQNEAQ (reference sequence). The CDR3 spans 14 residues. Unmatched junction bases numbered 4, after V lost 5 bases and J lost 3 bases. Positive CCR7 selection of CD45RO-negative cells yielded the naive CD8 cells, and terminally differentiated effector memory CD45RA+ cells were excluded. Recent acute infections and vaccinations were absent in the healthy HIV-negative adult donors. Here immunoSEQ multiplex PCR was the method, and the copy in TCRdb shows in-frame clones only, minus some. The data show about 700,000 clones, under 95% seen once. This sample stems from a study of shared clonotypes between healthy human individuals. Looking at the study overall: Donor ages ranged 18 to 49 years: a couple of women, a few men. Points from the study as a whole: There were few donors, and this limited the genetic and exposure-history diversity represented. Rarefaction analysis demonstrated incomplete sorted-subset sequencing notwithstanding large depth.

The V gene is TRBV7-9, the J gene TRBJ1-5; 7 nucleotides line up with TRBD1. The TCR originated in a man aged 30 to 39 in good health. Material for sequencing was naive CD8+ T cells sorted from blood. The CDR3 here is CASSLGTVNQPQHF. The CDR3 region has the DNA TGTGCCAGCAGCCTTGGGACAGTCAATCAGCCCCAGCATTTT.